This T cell receptor beta chain comes out of a study of T cell repertoires in cytomegalovirus infection. Study information: Both recently identified HLA-C-restricted and well-studied HLA-B-restricted CMV epitopes were used in the study. Matching HLA type and CMV infection were both indicated by public TCR beta signatures. Study results and limitations: Of the TCR beta families, the public ones yielded a cumulative frequency that identified carriers of CMV plus the relevant HLA. Ex vivo responses were dominated by HLA-C-restricted CMV-specific TCR beta clonotypes.

In germline, CDR1 is LGHNA, CDR2 YNFKEQ. The CDR3 is made up of 15 amino acids. V lost 6 bases, J lost 2 bases, and 7 bases stayed unmatched. TCRdb used MiXCR to reprocess the reads, holding one entry per CDR3 protein. The top ten clones hold about 90% of a sample with 40,000 to 60,000 distinct CDR3 sequences, under 25% of them seen once. As regards this clonotype: Its antigen is unidentified.

The rearrangement uses TRBV4-2 and TRBJ2-7; 10 bases line up with TRBD2. Sequences were derived from CD8+ T cells from cultured PBMCs, sampled from culture after CMV antigen stimulation. This receptor was taken from a human donor in good health (CMV status not recorded). Some clones in this sample may be carry-over from other donors' samples. The CDR3 protein is CASSEASGRAYEQYF. CDR3 coding DNA: TGTGCCAGCAGTGAAGCAAGCGGGAGGGCCTACGAGCAGTACTTC.